A selection of T cell receptor beta chains follows, all from one sample in a study of CD8 T cells in Susac syndrome. TCRdb ran MiXCR on the immunoSEQ multiplex PCR reads and lists one entry per CDR3 protein. Among tens of thousands of distinct CDR3 sequences listed, just under 95% were seen once. The specimen was CD8+ T cells from PBMCs. These receptors all stem from a human donor in good health. Each CDR3 is given without its conserved first and last residue.

cdr3_length v_call cdr3_aa
12 TRBV7-9 ASSFAGGRETQY
14 TRBV5-5 ASSSQRTGGSNEQF
12 TRBV7-6 ASSSGQSPYEQY
12 TRBV29-1 SVEDTGQGYEQY
16 TRBV23-1 ASSQSVDLKPTNEKLF
12 TRBV20-1 SAPRQGPYNEQF
14 TRBV11-2 ASSLSRVSTSYEQY
13 TRBV10-3 AISELAGLSYEQY
13 TRBV7-9 ASSDPGTNTGELF
12 TRBV5-6 ASSFFEGATEAF
12 TRBV12-3/TRBV12-4 ASSLGGGNTEAF
13 TRBV4-3 ASSQGSGTNNEQF
12 TRBV9 ASSVVGNTGELF
13 TRBV4-3 ASSQDRGVGSYQY
12 TRBV29-1 SGAGTGTSYEQY
15 TRBV12-3/TRBV12-4 ASSLVSSGGALYEQF
9 TRBV6-1 ASVEGPNGY
11 TRBV5-1 ASSRGIGTEAF
13 TRBV11-2 ASSLWSGSNQPQH
11 TRBV20-1 SARGRTNEKLF
13 TRBV27 ASSLAPAGVRGQF
11 TRBV24-1 ATSDGLQETQY
15 TRBV5-1 ASSLVTGLSSYNEQF
12 TRBV6-2/TRBV6-3 ASESGLEVYEQY
14 TRBV4-1 ASSQDIGREADTQY
11 TRBV6-5 ASSRDRFDGYT
14 TRBV20-1 SARDTRGEGYNEQF
12 TRBV5-1 ASSLGQGSSEQY
12 TRBV7-2 ASSLVLSSYEQY
13 TRBV10-3 AISELAGVWYEQY
15 TRBV7-9 ASSDPGTSGGAGEQF
14 TRBV11-2 ASSLLGQGATGELF
11 TRBV7-9 ASRPGAEETQY
12 TRBV23-1 ASTRIDRDTEAF
13 TRBV7-9 ASSRDRGNQETQY
12 TRBV5-1 ASSRGPVSTEAF
11 TRBV12-5 ASSRSGYNEQF
10 TRBV25-1 ASSRSIYEQY
12 TRBV29-1 SVVVWGHGNTIY
15 TRBV7-8 ASSLAGHRTRQETQY
10 TRBV12-3/TRBV12-4 ASSLALYEQF
11 TRBV5-4 ASSPSNTGELF
14 TRBV7-9 ASSFAMTLAKNIQY
12 TRBV29-1 SVQGGGYGGELF
12 TRBV13 ASSLEGATYEQY
13 TRBV27 ASSLGVSYNSPLH
13 TRBV4-3 ASSQGPGGRQPQH
8 TRBV29-1 SAGTPEAF
11 TRBV20-1 SAKTTGDTEAF
11 TRBV18 ASSPGTGLEAF
13 TRBV27 ASSPREGGQETQY
15 TRBV20-1 SASGQGDGGSYNEQF
9 TRBV2 ASGETGELF
15 TRBV9 ASSVEDSFSYNSPLH
10 TRBV4-1 ASSHGGDTQY
13 TRBV2 ASPGPAGKSDTQY
11 TRBV6-2/TRBV6-3 ASSYSRSYEQY
13 TRBV7-9 ASSYRTSGHNEQF